This T cell receptor beta chain was recovered during a study of cytomegalovirus exposure and HLA in healthy donors. Findings of the study overall: Data from an earlier analysis indicated that most TCR beta V segments were productive either about 87% or about 30% of the time. HLA allele associations emerged for around 16,000 TCR beta sequences in a later analysis, at 0.05 false discovery rate. Listed as cytomegalovirus-associated were approximately 160 TCR beta chains.

A note on this clone: The antigen is not known.

V was cut by 1 base and J by 0 bases, with 11 bases left in between. This CDR3 region has 17 residues. Germline values: CDR1 SGHDT, CDR2 YYEEEE. The primer mix had 60 Vbeta and 13 Jbeta primers. Authors' data handling: Per a later analysis, the number of unique TCR beta chains was 75 million to 90 million, of which some 9.9 million were shared. The data were produced by immunoSEQ multiplex PCR, yet TCRdb's version contains in-frame clones alone and is incomplete. V, J and clone size reflect that table, while D and trimming were determined from the DNA. The data hold 150,000 to 200,000 clones, with over 80% observed a single time.

The chain recombines TRBV5-6 with TRBJ2-6; D unresolved. This TCR derives from a human donor in good health. The sample consisted of PBMCs. The CDR3 coding sequence is TGTGCCAGCAGCTTGATTAGCCTAAGCTCTGGGGCCAACGTCCTGACTTTC. This translates into CASSLISLSSGANVLTF.